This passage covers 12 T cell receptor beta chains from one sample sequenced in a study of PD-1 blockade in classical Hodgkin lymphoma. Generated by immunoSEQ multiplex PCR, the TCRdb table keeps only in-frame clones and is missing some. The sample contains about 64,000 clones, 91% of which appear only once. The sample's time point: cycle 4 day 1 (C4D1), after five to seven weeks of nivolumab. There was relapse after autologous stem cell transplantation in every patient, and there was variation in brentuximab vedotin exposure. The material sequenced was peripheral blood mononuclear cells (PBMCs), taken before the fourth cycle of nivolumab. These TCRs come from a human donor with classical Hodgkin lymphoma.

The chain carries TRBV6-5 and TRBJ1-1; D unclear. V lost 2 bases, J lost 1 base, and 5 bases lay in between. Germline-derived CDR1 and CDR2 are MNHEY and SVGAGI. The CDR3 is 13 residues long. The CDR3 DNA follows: TGTGCCAGCAGTTACACCCCGAACACTGAAGCTTTCTTT. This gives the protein CASSYTPNTEAFF.

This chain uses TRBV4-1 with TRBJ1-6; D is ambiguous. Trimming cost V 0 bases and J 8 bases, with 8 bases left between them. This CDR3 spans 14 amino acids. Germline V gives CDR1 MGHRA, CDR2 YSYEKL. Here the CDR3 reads CASSQENIYSPLHF. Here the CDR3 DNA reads TGCGCCAGCAGCCAAGAAAACATCTATTCACCCCTCCACTTT.

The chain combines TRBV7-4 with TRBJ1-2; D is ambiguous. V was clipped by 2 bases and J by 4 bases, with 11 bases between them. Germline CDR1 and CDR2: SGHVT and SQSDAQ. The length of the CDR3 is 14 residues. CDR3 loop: CASSLKVTVYGYTF. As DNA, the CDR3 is TGTGCCAGCAGCTTAAAAGTAACAGTCTATGGCTACACCTTC.

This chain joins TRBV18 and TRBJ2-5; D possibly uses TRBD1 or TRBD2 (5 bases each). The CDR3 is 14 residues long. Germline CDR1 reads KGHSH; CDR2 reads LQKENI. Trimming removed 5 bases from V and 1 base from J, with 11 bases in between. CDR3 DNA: TGTGCCAGCTCAAGCACGGGGCGCCAAGAGACCCAGTACTTC. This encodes CASSSTGRQETQYF.

In DNA form, the CDR3 reads TGTGCCAGCACGCTCCGGGACAGGGGTTCCTACGAGCAGTACTTC. Its protein product is CASTLRDRGSYEQYF. V usage is TRBV2 and J usage is TRBJ2-7; 10 nucleotides match TRBD1. This CDR3 is 15 amino acids long. CDR1 SNHLY and CDR2 FYNNEI come from the germline V gene. V trimming: 7 bases; J trimming: 1 base; junction bases outside the gene matches: 7. Together with reference TRBV2 and TRBJ2-7, the CDR3 gives the full variable domain: EPEVTQTPSHQVTQMGQEVILRCVPISNHLYFYWYRQILGQKVEFLVSFYNNEISEKSEIFDDQFSVERPDGSNFTLKIRSTKLEDSAMYFCASTLRDRGSYEQYFGPGTRLTVT.

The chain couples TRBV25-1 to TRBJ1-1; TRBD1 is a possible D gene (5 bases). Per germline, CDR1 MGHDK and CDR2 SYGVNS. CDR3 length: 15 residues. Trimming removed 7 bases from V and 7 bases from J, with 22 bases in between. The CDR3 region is CASNSGLGLRGEAFF. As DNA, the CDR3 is TGTGCCAGCAACAGTGGGCTGGGCCTGAGGGGTGAAGCTTTCTTT. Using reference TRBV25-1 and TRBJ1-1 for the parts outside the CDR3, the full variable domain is EADIYQTPRYLVIGTGKKITLECSQTMGHDKMYWYQQDPGMELHLIHYSYGVNSTEKGDLSSESTVSRIRTEHFPLTLESARPSHTSQYLCASNSGLGLRGEAFFGQGTRLTVV.

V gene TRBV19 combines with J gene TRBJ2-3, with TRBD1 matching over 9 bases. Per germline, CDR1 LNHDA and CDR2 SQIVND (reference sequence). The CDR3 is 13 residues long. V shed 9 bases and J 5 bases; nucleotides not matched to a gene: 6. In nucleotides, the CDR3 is TGTGCCAGCAAACAGGGGGCCGTAGATACGCAGTATTTT. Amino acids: CASKQGAVDTQYF.

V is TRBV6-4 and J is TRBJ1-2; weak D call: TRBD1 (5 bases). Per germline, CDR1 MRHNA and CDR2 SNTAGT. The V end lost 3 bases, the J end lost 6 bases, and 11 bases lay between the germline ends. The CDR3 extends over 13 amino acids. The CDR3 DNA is TGTGCCAGCAGTGAATCAGGGATACATGGCTACACCTTC. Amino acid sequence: CASSESGIHGYTF.

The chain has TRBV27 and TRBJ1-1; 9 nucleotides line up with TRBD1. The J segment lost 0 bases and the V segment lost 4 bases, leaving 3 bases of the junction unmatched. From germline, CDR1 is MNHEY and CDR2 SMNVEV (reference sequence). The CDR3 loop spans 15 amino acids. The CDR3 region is CASSYGTGMNTEAFF. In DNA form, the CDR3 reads TGTGCCAGCAGTTATGGGACAGGGATGAACACTGAAGCTTTCTTT.

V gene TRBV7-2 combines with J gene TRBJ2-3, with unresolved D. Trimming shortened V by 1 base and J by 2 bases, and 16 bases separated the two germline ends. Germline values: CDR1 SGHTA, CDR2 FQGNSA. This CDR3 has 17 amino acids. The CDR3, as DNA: TGTGCCAGCAGCTTAGGATCCCCCTTATGGGACACAGATACGCAGTATTTT. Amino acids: CASSLGSPLWDTDTQYF.

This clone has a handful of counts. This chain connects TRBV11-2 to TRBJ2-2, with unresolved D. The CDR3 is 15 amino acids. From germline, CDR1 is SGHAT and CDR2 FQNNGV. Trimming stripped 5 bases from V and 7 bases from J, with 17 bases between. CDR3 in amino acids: CASSPGSGGVGELFF. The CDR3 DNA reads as TGTGCCAGCAGCCCTGGTTCGGGCGGTGTCGGGGAGCTGTTTTTT.

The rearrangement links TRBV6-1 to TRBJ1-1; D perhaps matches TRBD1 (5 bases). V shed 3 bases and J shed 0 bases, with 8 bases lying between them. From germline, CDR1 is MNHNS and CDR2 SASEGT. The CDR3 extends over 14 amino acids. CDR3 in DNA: TGTGCCAGCAGTGAGGGGACGGTGAACACTGAAGCTTTCTTT. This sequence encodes CASSEGTVNTEAFF.